One and the same sample provided the 18 T cell receptor beta chains below, sequenced in a study of blood T cell repertoires in COVID-19. The data were produced by immunoSEQ multiplex PCR, yet TCRdb's version contains in-frame clones alone and is incomplete. Of hundreds of thousands of clones in the sample, 88% are singletons; the top ten hold approximately 4%. Sequenced sample: peripheral blood. These receptor sequences come from a woman between 50 and 59 years old with active or convalescent COVID-19.

The V call is TRBV5-8, the J call TRBJ2-3; no clear D. The CDR3 covers 14 residues. V lost 0 bases to trimming and J lost 0 bases, with 5 bases between them. Germline loops: CDR1 SGHTS, CDR2 YDEGEE. CDR3 bases: TGTGCCAGCAGCTTGGGCAGGAGCACAGATACGCAGTATTTT. Its protein is CASSLGRSTDTQYF.

This chain links TRBV28 with TRBJ1-2; D not resolved. Germline V gives CDR1 MDHEN, CDR2 SYDVKM. The CDR3 consists of 16 residues. V was clipped by 5 bases and J by 4 bases, with 20 bases between them. The CDR3 spells CASSPRERVIIYGYTF. Written as DNA, the CDR3 is TGTGCCAGCAGTCCCCGGGAGAGGGTGATTATCTATGGCTACACCTTC.

The chain uses TRBV15 and TRBJ2-1; no reliable D call. CDR3 length: 13 amino acids. The V end lost 5 bases, the J end lost 8 bases, and 13 bases lay between the germline ends. Germline V lookup: CDR1 LNHNV, CDR2 YYDKDF (reference sequence). Here the CDR3 reads CATSPPVLDEQFF. CDR3 nucleotide sequence: TGTGCCACCAGCCCCCCCGTATTAGATGAGCAGTTCTTC.

Only one count was recorded for this clone. The chain carries TRBV5-1 and TRBJ2-3; 8 bases are a match to TRBD2. Germline V gives CDR1 SGHRS, CDR2 YFSETQ. The CDR3 loop spans 17 amino acids. The J segment lost 2 bases and the V segment lost 4 bases, leaving 12 bases of the junction unmatched. CDR3 residues: CASSPMGGGGNTDTQYF. CDR3 coding DNA: TGCGCCAGCAGCCCCATGGGGGGCGGGGGGAACACAGATACGCAGTATTTT.

Comment on this clone: Other DNA sequences from this sample encode an identical CDR3 as well. The J gene is TRBJ2-7, the V gene TRBV18; no reliable D call. Trimming removed 3 bases from V and 0 bases from J, with 6 bases in between. The CDR3 has 13 residues. CDR1 is KGHSH and CDR2 is LQKENI in the germline V gene. CDR3 in DNA: TGTGCCAGCTCACCCTTATCCTCCTACGAGCAGTACTTC. This encodes CASSPLSSYEQYF.

The chain is built from TRBV9 and TRBJ1-2; unclear D gene. CDR3 size: 16 residues. Trimming cost V 3 bases and J 3 bases, with 18 bases left between them. Germline V lookup: CDR1 SGDLS, CDR2 YYNGEE. CDR3 sequence (DNA): TGTGCCAGCAGCGCCACCACAAGAGGGCTAGACTATGGCTACACCTTC. Its protein is CASSATTRGLDYGYTF.

This rearrangement joins TRBV2 to TRBJ2-1, with TRBD2 matching 8 bases. The trim removed 3 bases at V and 4 bases at J, leaving 8 bases unmatched. CDR3 length: 16 residues. The germline gives CDR1 SNHLY, CDR2 FYNNEI. Written as DNA, the CDR3 is TGTGCCAGCAGTGACCCGGCTAGCGGGTTTTACAATGAGCAGTTCTTC. Translated, it gives CASSDPASGFYNEQFF.

The chain recombines TRBV7-2 with TRBJ1-5; 9 nucleotides line up with TRBD1. CDR3 length: 14 residues. Germline CDR1 and CDR2: SGHTA and FQGNSA. With 5 bases clipped from V and 6 bases from J, the junction kept 5 bases outside the gene matches. CDR3 protein: CASSTGQGRQPQHF. CDR3 nucleotides: TGTGCCAGCAGCACCGGACAGGGGCGTCAGCCCCAGCATTTT.

This clone was found a few times. The chain has TRBV7-9 and TRBJ1-1; D might be TRBD1 (6 bases). This CDR3 contains 16 residues. Deletions cut 5 bases from V and 11 bases from J, with 27 bases between. CDR1 and CDR2 (germline): SEHNR, FQNEAQ (reference sequence). The CDR3 DNA sequence: TGTGCCAGCAGCCTGGGGACATTCGAGGTGGAGAGAACGGCTTTCTTT. This encodes CASSLGTFEVERTAFF.

The chain couples TRBV2 to TRBJ1-1; 7 bases map to TRBD1. The germline CDR1 and CDR2 sequences are SNHLY and FYNNEI. The CDR3 sequence is 12 residues long. The trim removed 4 bases at V and 4 bases at J, leaving 0 bases unmatched. CDR3 bases: TGTGCCAGCAGTGCAGGGGGCACTGAAGCTTTCTTT. This translates into CASSAGGTEAFF. The full variable domain, rest sourced from reference TRBV2 and TRBJ1-1, is EPEVTQTPSHQVTQMGQEVILRCVPISNHLYFYWYRQILGQKVEFLVSFYNNEISEKSEIFDDQFSVERPDGSNFTLKIRSTKLEDSAMYFCASSAGGTEAFFGQGTRLTVV.

The V call is TRBV30, the J call TRBJ1-2; possibly TRBD1 for D (6 bases). Trimming pared 5 bases from V and 8 bases from J, leaving 18 bases between. Germline-derived CDR1 and CDR2 are GTSNPN and SVGIG (reference sequence). This CDR3 comprises 13 residues. Here the CDR3 reads CAWGRGTPRGYTF. CDR3 in DNA: TGTGCCTGGGGTAGGGGGACCCCAAGGGGCTACACCTTC.

This clone was detected once. The V call is TRBV7-9, the J call TRBJ1-1; D remains unclear. The CDR3 contains 13 residues. V lost 2 bases to trimming and J lost 1 base, with 5 bases between them. Germline lookup yields CDR1 SEHNR and CDR2 FQNEAQ (reference sequence). CDR3 loop: CASSLTRNTEAFF. CDR3 sequence (DNA): TGTGCCAGCAGCTTAACCAGGAACACTGAAGCTTTCTTT.

The chain carries TRBV27 and TRBJ2-7; TRBD2 might be the D (6 bases). Germline V CDR1 and CDR2: MNHEY, SMNVEV (reference sequence). The CDR3 spans 16 residues. V lost 0 bases and J lost 2, with 14 bases in between. CDR3 in DNA: TGTGCCAGCAGTTTATCCCAGGGTTCGGGAGCCTACGAGCAGTACTTC. It yields the protein CASSLSQGSGAYEQYF.

This clone occurred a few times. This chain uses TRBV19 with TRBJ1-2; weak D call: TRBD1 (6 bases). This CDR3 comprises 15 residues. Germline V gene lookup returns CDR1 LNHDA and CDR2 SQIVND (reference sequence). Trimming left V 3 bases short and J 4 bases short, with 15 bases between. The CDR3 DNA follows: TGTGCCAGTAGTATTTCGCTACAGGGCGGCTATGGCTACACCTTC. As protein: CASSISLQGGYGYTF. The entire variable domain, with the rest obtained from reference TRBV19 and TRBJ1-2, is as follows: DGGITQSPKYLFRKEGQNVTLSCEQNLNHDAMYWYRQDPGQGLRLIYYSQIVNDFQKGDIAEGYSVSREKKESFPLTVTSAQKNPTAFYLCASSISLQGGYGYTFGSGTRLTVV.

This chain uses TRBV11-2 with TRBJ2-7; D might be TRBD1 (6 bases). V lost 5 bases, J lost 1 base, and 12 bases lay in between. Germline V lookup: CDR1 SGHAT, CDR2 FQNNGV. This CDR3 is built from 14 residues. The CDR3 protein is CASSSRGWSYEQYF. The CDR3 DNA reads TGTGCCAGCAGCAGCAGGGGATGGTCCTACGAGCAGTACTTC.

The rearrangement uses TRBV7-9 and TRBJ1-2, with no clear D. The V end lost 2 bases, the J end lost 4 bases, and 11 bases lay between the germline ends. Germline V gene sequence: CDR1 SEHNR, CDR2 FQNEAQ (reference sequence). CDR3 length equals 14 residues. Here the CDR3 reads CASSLNKQSYGYTF. The CDR3 coding sequence is TGTGCCAGCAGCTTAAATAAACAGTCCTATGGCTACACCTTC.

The chain couples TRBV2 to TRBJ2-1; 9 nucleotides agree with TRBD2. Germline assignment: CDR1 SNHLY and CDR2 FYNNEI. The CDR3 length is 15 residues. Unmatched junction bases numbered 9, after V lost 4 bases and J lost 8 bases. CDR3 sequence (DNA): TGTGCCAGCAGTGGGTCGAGCGGGAGGATCGATGAGCAGTTCTTC. The encoded protein is CASSGSSGRIDEQFF.

This chain joins TRBV6-5 and TRBJ2-7; 9 nucleotides align to TRBD1. Germline V lookup: CDR1 MNHEY, CDR2 SVGAGI. This CDR3 has 15 residues. The V segment lost 6 bases and the J segment 2 bases; nucleotides outside the gene matches: 8. The CDR3 region is CASRTTGTGPYEQYF. The CDR3 nucleotides are TGTGCCAGCAGAACGACCGGGACAGGGCCCTACGAGCAGTACTTC.